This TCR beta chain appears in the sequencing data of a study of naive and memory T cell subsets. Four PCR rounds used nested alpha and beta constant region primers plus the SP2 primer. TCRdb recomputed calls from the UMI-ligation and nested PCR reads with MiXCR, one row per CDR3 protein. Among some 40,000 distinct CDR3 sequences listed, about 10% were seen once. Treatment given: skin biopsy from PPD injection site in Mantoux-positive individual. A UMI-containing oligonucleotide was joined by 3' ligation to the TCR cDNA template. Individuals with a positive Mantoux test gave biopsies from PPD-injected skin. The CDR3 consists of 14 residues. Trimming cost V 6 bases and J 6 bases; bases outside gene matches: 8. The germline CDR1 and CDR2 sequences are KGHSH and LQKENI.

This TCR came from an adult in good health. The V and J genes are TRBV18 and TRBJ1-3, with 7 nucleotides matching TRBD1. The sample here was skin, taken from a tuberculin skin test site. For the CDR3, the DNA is TGTGCCAGCTCCCCCCCGGGACAGCAAAACACCATATATTTT. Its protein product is CASSPPGQQNTIYF.